This T cell receptor (beta chain) was profiled in a study of blood T cell repertoires in COVID-19. The CDR3 contains 16 residues. The germline V and J ends were trimmed by 5 bases and 6 bases, with 20 bases remaining between them. Germline assignment: CDR1 MNHEY and CDR2 SVGEGT. Assay: immunoSEQ multiplex PCR; the TCRdb copy retains only in-frame clones and omits some. In the table there are about 140,000 clones, 80% to 85% of which are singletons. Sequencing was carried out using peripheral blood. The V call is TRBV6-2 or TRBV6-3, the J call TRBJ1-5, with D perhaps TRBD1 (6 bases). The source is a human donor in a cohort sampled during active COVID-19. CDR3 nucleotides: TGTGCCAGCAGTCTAGATGACTTAGGGGGGGGTCAGCCCCAGCATTTT. It yields the protein CASSLDDLGGGQPQHF.